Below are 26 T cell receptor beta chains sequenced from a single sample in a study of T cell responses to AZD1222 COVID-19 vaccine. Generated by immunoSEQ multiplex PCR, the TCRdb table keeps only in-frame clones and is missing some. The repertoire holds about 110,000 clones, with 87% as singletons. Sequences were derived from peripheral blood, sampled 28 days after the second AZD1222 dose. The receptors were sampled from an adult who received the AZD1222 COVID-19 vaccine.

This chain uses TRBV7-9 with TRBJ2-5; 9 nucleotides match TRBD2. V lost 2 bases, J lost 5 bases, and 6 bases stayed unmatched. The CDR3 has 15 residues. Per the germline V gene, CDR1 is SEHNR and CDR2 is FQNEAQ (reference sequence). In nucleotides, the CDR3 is TGTGCCAGCAGCTTAATTAGCGGGAGCCACGAGACCCAGTACTTC. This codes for CASSLISGSHETQYF.

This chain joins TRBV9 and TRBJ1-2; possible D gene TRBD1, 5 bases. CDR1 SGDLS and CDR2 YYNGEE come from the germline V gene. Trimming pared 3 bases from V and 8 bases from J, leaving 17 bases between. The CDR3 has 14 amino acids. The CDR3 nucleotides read TGTGCCAGCAGCGGGGGGAGGACGCGGGAGGGCTACACCTTC. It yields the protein CASSGGRTREGYTF.

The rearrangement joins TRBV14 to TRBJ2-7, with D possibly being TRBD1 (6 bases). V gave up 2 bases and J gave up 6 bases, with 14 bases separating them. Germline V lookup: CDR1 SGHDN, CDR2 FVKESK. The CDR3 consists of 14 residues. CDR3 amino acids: CASSQTQGTGEQYF. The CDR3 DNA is TGTGCCAGCAGCCAAACACAGGGAACGGGCGAGCAGTACTTC.

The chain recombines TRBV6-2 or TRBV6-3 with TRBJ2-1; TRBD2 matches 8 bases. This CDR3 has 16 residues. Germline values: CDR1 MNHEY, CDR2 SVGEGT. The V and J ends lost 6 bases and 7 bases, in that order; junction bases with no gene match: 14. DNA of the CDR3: TGTGCCAGCAGCAGAACCACGGGACTAGTACCTAATGAGCAGTTCTTC. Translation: CASSRTTGLVPNEQFF.

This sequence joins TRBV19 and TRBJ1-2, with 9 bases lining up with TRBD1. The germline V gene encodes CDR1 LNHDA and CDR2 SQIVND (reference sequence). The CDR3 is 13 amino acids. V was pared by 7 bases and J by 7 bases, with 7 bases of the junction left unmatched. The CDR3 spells CASISQGAGGYTF. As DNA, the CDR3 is TGTGCCAGTATTTCACAGGGGGCTGGTGGCTACACCTTC.

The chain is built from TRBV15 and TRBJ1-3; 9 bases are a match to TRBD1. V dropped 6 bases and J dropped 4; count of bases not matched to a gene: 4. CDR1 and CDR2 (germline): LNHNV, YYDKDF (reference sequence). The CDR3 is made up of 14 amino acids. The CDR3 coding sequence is TGTGCCACCAGAACACAGGGGGCCGGAAACACCATATATTTT. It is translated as CATRTQGAGNTIYF.

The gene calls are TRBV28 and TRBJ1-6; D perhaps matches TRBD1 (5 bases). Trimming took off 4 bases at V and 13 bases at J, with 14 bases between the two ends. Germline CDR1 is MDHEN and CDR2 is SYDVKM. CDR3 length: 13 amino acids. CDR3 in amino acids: CASSWSEGTPLHF. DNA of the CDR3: TGTGCCAGCAGTTGGTCCGAGGGGACCCCCCTCCACTTT.

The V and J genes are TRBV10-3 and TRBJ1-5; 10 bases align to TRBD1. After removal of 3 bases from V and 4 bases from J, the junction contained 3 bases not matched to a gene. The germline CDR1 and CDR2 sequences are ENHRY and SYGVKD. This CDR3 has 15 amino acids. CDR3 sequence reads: CAISDGTGVNQPQHF. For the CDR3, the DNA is TGTGCCATCAGTGATGGGACAGGGGTTAATCAGCCCCAGCATTTT.

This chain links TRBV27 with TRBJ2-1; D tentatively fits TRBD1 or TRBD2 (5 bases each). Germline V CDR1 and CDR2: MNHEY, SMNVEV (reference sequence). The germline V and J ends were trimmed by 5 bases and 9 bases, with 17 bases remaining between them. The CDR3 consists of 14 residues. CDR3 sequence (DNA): TGTGCCAGCAGTCCCCCCCAGTTTGGGGGTGAGCAGTTCTTC. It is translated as CASSPPQFGGEQFF.

DNA of the CDR3: TGTGCCAGCAGGGGAGGCAACGGGGAGCTGTTTTTT. Its protein is CASRGGNGELFF. V and J are TRBV7-8 and TRBJ2-2, with D maybe TRBD2 (6 bases). The CDR3 spans 12 residues. Trimming cost V 6 bases and J 7 bases, with 9 bases left between them. Germline values: CDR1 SGHVS, CDR2 FQNEAQ.

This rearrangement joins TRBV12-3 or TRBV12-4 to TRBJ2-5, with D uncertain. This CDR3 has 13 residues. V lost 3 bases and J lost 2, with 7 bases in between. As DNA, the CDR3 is TGTGCCAGCAGTTTCAGGCTTCAAGAGACCCAGTACTTC. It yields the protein CASSFRLQETQYF.

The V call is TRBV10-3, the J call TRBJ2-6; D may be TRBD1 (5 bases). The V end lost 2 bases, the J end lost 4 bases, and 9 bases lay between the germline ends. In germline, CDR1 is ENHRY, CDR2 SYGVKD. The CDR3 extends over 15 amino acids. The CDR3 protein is CAISEGRVGANVLTF. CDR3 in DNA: TGTGCCATCAGTGAGGGCAGGGTCGGGGCCAACGTCCTGACTTTC.

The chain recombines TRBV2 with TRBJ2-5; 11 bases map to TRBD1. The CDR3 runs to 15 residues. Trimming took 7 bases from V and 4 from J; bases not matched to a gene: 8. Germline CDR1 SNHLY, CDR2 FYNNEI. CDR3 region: CASKLGTGGRETQYF. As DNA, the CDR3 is TGTGCCAGCAAACTGGGGACAGGGGGTAGAGAGACCCAGTACTTC.

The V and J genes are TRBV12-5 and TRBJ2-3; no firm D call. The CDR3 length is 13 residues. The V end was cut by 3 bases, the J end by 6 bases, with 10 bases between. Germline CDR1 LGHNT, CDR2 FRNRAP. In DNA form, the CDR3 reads TGTGCTAGTGGTTTTTTAGCTGACGATACGCAGTATTTT. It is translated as CASGFLADDTQYF.

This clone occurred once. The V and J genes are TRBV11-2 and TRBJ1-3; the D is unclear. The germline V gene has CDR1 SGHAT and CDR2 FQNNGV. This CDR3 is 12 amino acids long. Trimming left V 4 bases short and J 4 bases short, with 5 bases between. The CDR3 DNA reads TGTGCCAGCAGCTCTCGAGGAAACACCATATATTTT. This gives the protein CASSSRGNTIYF.

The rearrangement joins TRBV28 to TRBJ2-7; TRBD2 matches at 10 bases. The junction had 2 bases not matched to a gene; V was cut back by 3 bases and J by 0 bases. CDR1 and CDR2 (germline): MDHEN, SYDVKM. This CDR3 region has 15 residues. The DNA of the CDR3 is TGTGCCAGCAGTTTTACTAGCGGGATCTCCTACGAGCAGTACTTC. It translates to CASSFTSGISYEQYF.

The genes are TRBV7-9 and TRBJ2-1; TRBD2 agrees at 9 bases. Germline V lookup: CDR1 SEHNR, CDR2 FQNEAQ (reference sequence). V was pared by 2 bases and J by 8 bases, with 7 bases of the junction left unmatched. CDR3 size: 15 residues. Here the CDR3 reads CASSLLAGGPDEQFF. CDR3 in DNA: TGTGCCAGCAGCTTACTGGCGGGAGGGCCGGATGAGCAGTTCTTC.

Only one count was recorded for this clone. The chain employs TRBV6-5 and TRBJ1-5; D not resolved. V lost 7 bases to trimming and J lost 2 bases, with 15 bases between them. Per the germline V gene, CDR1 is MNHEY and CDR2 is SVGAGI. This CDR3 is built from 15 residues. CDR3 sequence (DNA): TGTGCCAGCACCCCATCGATTGGGGGCAATCAGCCCCAGCATTTT. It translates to CASTPSIGGNQPQHF.

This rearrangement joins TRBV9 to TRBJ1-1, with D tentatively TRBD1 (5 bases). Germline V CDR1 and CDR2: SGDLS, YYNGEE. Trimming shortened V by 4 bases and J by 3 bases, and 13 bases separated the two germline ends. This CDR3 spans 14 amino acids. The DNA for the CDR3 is TGTGCCAGCAGCCCCGAGGGGTATCACACTGAAGCTTTCTTT. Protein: CASSPEGYHTEAFF.

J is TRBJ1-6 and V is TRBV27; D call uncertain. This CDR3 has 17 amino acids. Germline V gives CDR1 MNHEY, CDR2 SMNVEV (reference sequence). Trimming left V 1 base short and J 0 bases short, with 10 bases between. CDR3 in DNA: TGTGCCAGCAGTTTATGGCCGCCAGGCTCCTATAATTCACCCCTCCACTTT. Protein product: CASSLWPPGSYNSPLHF.

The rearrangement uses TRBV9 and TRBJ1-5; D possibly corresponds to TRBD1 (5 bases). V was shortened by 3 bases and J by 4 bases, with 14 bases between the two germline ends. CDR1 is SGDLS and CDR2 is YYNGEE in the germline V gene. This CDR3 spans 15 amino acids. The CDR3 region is CASSERGYRNQPQHF. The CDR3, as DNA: TGTGCCAGCAGCGAGAGGGGATATAGAAATCAGCCCCAGCATTTT.

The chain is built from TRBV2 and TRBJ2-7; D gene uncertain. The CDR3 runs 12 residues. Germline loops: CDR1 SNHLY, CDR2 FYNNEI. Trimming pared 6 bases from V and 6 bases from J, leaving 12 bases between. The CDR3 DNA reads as TGTGCCAGCAGGAGGACGGCCACCGAGCAGTACTTC. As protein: CASRRTATEQYF.

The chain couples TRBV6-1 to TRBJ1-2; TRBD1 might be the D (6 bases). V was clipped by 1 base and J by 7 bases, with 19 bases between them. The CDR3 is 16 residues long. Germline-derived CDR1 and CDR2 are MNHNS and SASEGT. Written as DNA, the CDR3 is TGTGCCAGCAGTGAAGATCACAGGGTGTATCGGAGTGGCTACACCTTC. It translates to CASSEDHRVYRSGYTF.

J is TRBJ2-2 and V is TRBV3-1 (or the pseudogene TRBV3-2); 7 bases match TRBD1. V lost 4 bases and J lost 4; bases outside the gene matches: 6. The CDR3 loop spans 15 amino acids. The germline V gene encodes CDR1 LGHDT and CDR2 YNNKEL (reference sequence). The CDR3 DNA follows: TGTGCCAGCAGCCTCTCCGGGACAGTCACCGGGGAGCTGTTTTTT. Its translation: CASSLSGTVTGELFF.

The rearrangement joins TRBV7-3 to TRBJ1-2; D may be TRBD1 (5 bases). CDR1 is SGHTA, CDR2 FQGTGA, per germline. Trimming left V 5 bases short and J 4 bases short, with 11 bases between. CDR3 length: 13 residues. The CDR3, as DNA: TGTGCCAGCAGCCCTGGACAAGGCTATGGCTACACCTTC. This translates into CASSPGQGYGYTF.

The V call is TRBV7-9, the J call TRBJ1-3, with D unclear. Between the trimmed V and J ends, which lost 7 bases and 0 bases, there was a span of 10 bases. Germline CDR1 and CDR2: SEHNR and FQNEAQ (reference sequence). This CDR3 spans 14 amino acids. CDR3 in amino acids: CASTRGDSGNTIYF. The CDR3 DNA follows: TGTGCCAGCACCCGTGGTGACTCTGGAAACACCATATATTTT.